This TCR beta chain is from a study of T cell responses to AZD1222 COVID-19 vaccine. Study as a whole: Combined were second doses at about 4 or about 12 weeks.

The table came from immunoSEQ multiplex PCR; TCRdb's copy has only in-frame clones and leaves some out. The sample includes 110,000 to 150,000 clones, about 90% of them seen just once. Trimming removed 3 bases at V and 8 bases at J, with 11 bases between. The CDR3 is made up of 13 amino acids. The chain recombines TRBV12-3 or TRBV12-4 with TRBJ2-1; D not resolved. The clonotype comes from an adult in good health. Specimen: peripheral blood, collected on day 0 of AZD1222 vaccination. CDR3 sequence (DNA): TGTGCCAGCAGTTTCGACACAACGGATGAGCAGTTCTTC. Translation: CASSFDTTDEQFF.